Below are 32 T cell receptor beta chains sequenced from a single sample in a study of T cell repertoires in cytomegalovirus infection. TCRdb ran MiXCR on the reads and lists one entry per CDR3 protein. In the table there are some 400,000 distinct CDR3 sequences, about a sixth of which are singletons. Sequenced input: PBMCs. The receptors come from a human donor in good health (CMV status not recorded). Some clones in this sample may be carry-over from other donors' samples.

The chain has TRBV5-6 and TRBJ1-1; 9 bases agree with TRBD1. The CDR3 is 15 amino acids. V was clipped by 4 bases and J by 4 bases; unmatched bases: 8. Germline V gene sequence: CDR1 SGHDT, CDR2 YYEEEE. CDR3 in amino acids: CASSVGQGWTTEAFF. In DNA, the CDR3 is TGTGCCAGCAGCGTAGGACAGGGGTGGACCACTGAAGCTTTCTTT.

This rearrangement joins TRBV12-3 or TRBV12-4 to TRBJ2-7, with D unclear. This CDR3 has 14 residues. Trimming removed 2 bases from V and 0 bases from J, with 8 bases in between. The CDR3 sequence: CASSLRRSSYEQYF. The CDR3 bases are TGTGCCAGCAGTTTAAGACGGAGCTCCTACGAGCAGTACTTC.

This clonotype has just a few counts. The V and J genes are TRBV27 and TRBJ1-2, with 8 bases that match TRBD1. The germline V gene has CDR1 MNHEY and CDR2 SMNVEV (reference sequence). V lost 3 bases, J lost 4 bases, and 4 bases stayed unmatched. This CDR3 region has 14 residues. The CDR3 sequence: CASSFSGQGYGYTF. In nucleotides, the CDR3 is TGTGCCAGCAGTTTTTCCGGACAGGGCTATGGCTACACCTTC.

The DNA for the CDR3 is TGTGCCAGCAGCTTAGTAGCGTTTCAGCCCCAGCATTTT. This codes for CASSLVAFQPQHF. The V gene is TRBV7-2, the J gene TRBJ1-5; D is undetermined. This CDR3 is 13 amino acids long. Germline CDR1 SGHTA, CDR2 FQGNSA. V was pared by 1 base and J by 6 bases, with 7 bases between.

The CDR3 coding sequence is TGCAGTGCTCTACCGGAGGGGCAGCCCCAGCATTTT. Its protein product is CSALPEGQPQHF. This chain uses TRBV20-1 with TRBJ1-5, with a possible D match to TRBD1 (5 bases). CDR1 is DFQATT and CDR2 is SNEGSKA in the germline V gene (reference sequence). The CDR3 runs 12 residues. Trimming stripped 5 bases from V and 7 bases from J, with 12 bases between.

This clonotype has just a few counts. The V call is TRBV10-3, the J call TRBJ1-1; unclear D gene. CDR3 length: 11 residues. Germline CDR1 ENHRY, CDR2 SYGVKD. V was trimmed by 3 bases and J by 10 bases, leaving 9 bases between them. The CDR3 spells CAISDGGVAFF. The DNA of the CDR3 is TGTGCCATCAGTGACGGCGGGGTAGCTTTCTTT.

This chain links TRBV4-1 with TRBJ2-5; D not resolved. This CDR3 has 18 residues. Germline V gives CDR1 MGHRA, CDR2 YSYEKL. Trimming took 0 bases from V and 2 from J, leaving 19 bases between them. The CDR3 reads CASSQEPYGRNPQETQYF. The CDR3 bases are TGCGCCAGCAGCCAAGAACCGTATGGAAGAAACCCTCAAGAGACCCAGTACTTC.

V gene TRBV20-1 combines with J gene TRBJ1-5, with D perhaps TRBD1 (5 bases). The germline V gene has CDR1 DFQATT and CDR2 SNEGSKA (reference sequence). Trimming took off 6 bases at V and 3 bases at J, with 15 bases between the two ends. The CDR3 extends over 14 amino acids. CDR3 coding DNA: TGCAGTGCCTGGCAGGGAGGTACCAATCAGCCCCAGCATTTT. Its protein product is CSAWQGGTNQPQHF.

There are many counts of this clonotype. The chain joins TRBV7-2 to TRBJ2-1; TRBD2 aligns across 8 bases. Germline V gives CDR1 SGHTA, CDR2 FQGNSA. V dropped 6 bases and J dropped 2; count of bases not matched to a gene: 6. There are 15 residues in the CDR3. Here the CDR3 reads CASRQSGRPYNEQFF. The CDR3 DNA sequence: TGTGCCAGCAGACAAAGCGGGAGACCCTACAATGAGCAGTTCTTC.

This clonotype was counted between two and nine times. The chain couples TRBV7-6 to TRBJ2-7; TRBD1 agrees at 8 bases. The CDR3 totals 15 residues. V shed 1 base and J 4 bases; nucleotides not matched to a gene: 6. CDR1 and CDR2 (germline): SGHVS, FNYEAQ. CDR3 in DNA: TGTGCCAGCAGCTTAGAAAGAGGACAGGGTTACGAGCAGTACTTC. This codes for CASSLERGQGYEQYF.

The sample holds many counts of this clonotype. A junction boundary mismatches the germline segment, possibly from a read error. The chain links TRBV5-1 to TRBJ1-1, with 7 bases lining up with TRBD1. Germline lookup yields CDR1 SGHRS and CDR2 YFSETQ. This CDR3 region has 14 residues. The CDR3 bases are TGTGCCAGCAGCTTAGACAGGGTGAACACTGAAGCTTTCTTT. This codes for CASSLDRVNTEAFF.

The gene calls are TRBV7-2 and TRBJ2-3, with TRBD2 identical over 7 bases. This CDR3 region has 15 residues. With 3 bases clipped from V and 2 bases from J, the junction kept 5 bases outside the gene matches. Per germline, CDR1 SGHTA and CDR2 FQGNSA. CDR3 DNA: TGTGCCAGCAGCTTGGTGGGAGGGAACACAGATACGCAGTATTTT. This sequence encodes CASSLVGGNTDTQYF.

This chain joins TRBV6-1 and TRBJ2-4, with D possibly matching TRBD2 (5 bases). Germline V gives CDR1 MNHNS, CDR2 SASEGT. CDR3 size: 13 residues. Between the trimmed V and J ends, which lost 5 bases and 13 bases, there was a span of 18 bases. The CDR3 sequence: CASSYNAGLIQYF. The CDR3 coding sequence is TGTGCCAGCAGTTACAACGCCGGACTCATCCAGTACTTC.

At least ten counts were recorded for this clonotype. The gene calls are TRBV7-2 and TRBJ2-5; no clear D. CDR3 length: 14 residues. CDR1 is SGHTA, CDR2 FQGNSA, per germline. Between the trimmed V and J ends, which lost 3 bases and 3 bases, there was a span of 11 bases. The CDR3, as DNA: TGTGCCAGCAGCTTTTTATTGGGAAAAGAGACCCAGTACTTC. Translated, it gives CASSFLLGKETQYF.

The chain couples TRBV11-1 to TRBJ2-1; no reliable D call. The CDR3 sequence is 13 residues long. Germline V gives CDR1 SGHAT, CDR2 FQDESV (reference sequence). Trimming cost V 0 bases and J 6 bases, with 6 bases left between them. CDR3 sequence reads: CASSLASTNEQFF. The CDR3 DNA reads TGTGCCAGCAGCTTAGCCAGCACCAATGAGCAGTTCTTC. The full variable domain, with the rest looked up from reference TRBV11-1 and TRBJ2-1, is EAEVAQSPRYKITEKSQAVAFWCDPISGHATLYWYRQILGQGPELLVQFQDESVVDDSQLPKDRFSAERLKGVDSTLKIQPAELGDSAMYLCASSLASTNEQFFGPGTRLTVL.

In the case of this clonotype: A much more abundant neighbour one base away suggests this may be a read error. The genes are TRBV7-2 and TRBJ2-1, with 7 bases identical to TRBD2. Germline CDR1 SGHTA, CDR2 FQGNSA. CDR3 size: 14 residues. Trimming took 8 bases from V and 9 from J; bases not matched to a gene: 13. Here the CDR3 DNA reads TGTGCCAGCGGCCCTGGGGGGGAAGGGCTTGAGCAGTTCTTC. This codes for CASGPGGEGLEQFF.

The genes are TRBV4-2 and TRBJ2-1, with TRBD2 matching over 7 bases. Trimming at V came to 0 bases and at J to 4 bases, leaving 6 bases not matched to a gene. This CDR3 is built from 16 residues. Per germline, CDR1 LGHNA and CDR2 YNFKEQ. In DNA form, the CDR3 reads TGTGCCAGCAGCCAAGATAGCGGCGGGGGTTACAATGAGCAGTTCTTC. This codes for CASSQDSGGGYNEQFF.

The chain recombines TRBV11-2 with TRBJ2-7, with TRBD2 identical over 9 bases. Germline CDR1 reads SGHAT; CDR2 reads FQNNGV. The CDR3 totals 15 residues. Trimming removed 1 base from V and 2 bases from J; junction bases left unmatched: 3. CDR3 DNA sequence: TGTGCCAGCAGCTTAGGGTCTAGCGGGGCCTACGAGCAGTACTTC. This translates into CASSLGSSGAYEQYF.

In this sample, this clonotype turned up a few times. The V gene is TRBV4-1, the J gene TRBJ1-1; D perhaps matches TRBD1 (5 bases). V was cut by 4 bases and J by 7 bases, with 13 bases left in between. There are 13 residues in the CDR3. CDR1 and CDR2 (germline): MGHRA, YSYEKL. CDR3 bases: TGCGCCAGCAGCCGAACAGGCCCCATTGAAGCTTTCTTT. Translation: CASSRTGPIEAFF.

In its sample, this clonotype was seen many times. This chain uses TRBV2 with TRBJ1-4; D possibly corresponds to TRBD1 (5 bases). Germline CDR1 reads SNHLY; CDR2 reads FYNNEI. CDR3 size: 13 residues. The ends were cut back, 6 bases at V and 6 bases at J, with 11 bases in the middle. CDR3 nucleotide sequence: TGTGCCAGCAGCTACGACAGTGATGAAAAACTGTTTTTT. It yields the protein CASSYDSDEKLFF.

This clonotype was seen repeatedly, ten times or more. This chain uses TRBV7-9 with TRBJ2-7, with 7 bases identical to TRBD2. The germline V gene encodes CDR1 SEHNR and CDR2 FQNEAQ (reference sequence). J gave up 4 bases and V 2 bases, and 8 bases lay outside the gene matches. This CDR3 has 15 residues. CDR3 in amino acids: CASSLLGGRVYEQYF. For the CDR3, the DNA is TGTGCCAGCAGCTTACTCGGCGGGAGAGTGTACGAGCAGTACTTC.

V usage is TRBV9 and J usage is TRBJ1-6; D not certain. The CDR3 runs 12 residues. Germline CDR1 SGDLS, CDR2 YYNGEE. The ends were cut back, 4 bases at V and 9 bases at J, with 8 bases in the middle. This CDR3 reads CASSPGGSPLHF. Here the CDR3 DNA reads TGTGCCAGCAGCCCCGGCGGTTCACCCCTCCACTTT.

The V call is TRBV7-2, the J call TRBJ2-5, with D perhaps matching TRBD1 (7 bases). The V end lost 7 bases, the J end lost 7 bases, and 22 bases lay between the germline ends. The CDR3 spans 15 residues. Per the germline V gene, CDR1 is SGHTA and CDR2 is FQGNSA. The CDR3 sequence: CASTRWDAGQPTQYF. DNA of the CDR3: TGTGCCAGCACGAGGTGGGACGCGGGACAGCCGACCCAGTACTTC.

This clonotype was recorded at least ten times. The chain recombines TRBV28 with TRBJ2-7, with D possibly being TRBD2 (6 bases). The CDR3 is 17 amino acids. From germline, CDR1 is MDHEN and CDR2 SYDVKM. V gave up 7 bases and J gave up 7 bases, with 29 bases separating them. The CDR3 sequence is CASTILGGRAWSGEQYF. The CDR3 DNA reads TGTGCCAGCACCATTCTGGGGGGAAGAGCCTGGAGTGGAGAGCAGTACTTC.

This clonotype was found a few times. This chain uses TRBV27 with TRBJ1-6; D remains ambiguous. There are 14 residues in the CDR3. Germline V lookup: CDR1 MNHEY, CDR2 SMNVEV (reference sequence). V was pared by 5 bases and J by 4 bases, with 9 bases between. The CDR3 nucleotides read TGTGCCAGCAGTACGAATACTTATAATTCACCCCTCCACTTT. It encodes CASSTNTYNSPLHF.

The chain uses TRBV5-5 and TRBJ2-3, with 11 bases that match TRBD2. Trimming at V came to 4 bases and at J to 4 bases, leaving 8 bases not matched to a gene. Germline-derived CDR1 and CDR2 are SGHKS and YYEKEE (reference sequence). CDR3 size: 16 residues. This chain's CDR3 is CASSGGLAASADTQYF. The CDR3 DNA is TGTGCCAGCAGCGGGGGACTAGCGGCTAGCGCAGATACGCAGTATTTT.

This clonotype was detected only a few times. This chain connects TRBV3-1 to TRBJ1-2; 9 nucleotides agree with TRBD1. V lost 2 bases and J lost 2; bases outside the gene matches: 6. Germline CDR1 and CDR2: LGHDT and YNNKEL (reference sequence). The CDR3 sequence is 16 residues long. The CDR3 reads CASSQRPGTGNYGYTF. Written as DNA, the CDR3 is TGTGCCAGCAGCCAAAGACCCGGGACAGGGAACTATGGCTACACCTTC.

This clonotype was observed a handful of times. The chain combines TRBV19 with TRBJ1-4, with TRBD1 matching over 9 bases. J was trimmed by 5 bases and V by 8 bases; bases with no gene match: 9. CDR3 length: 15 residues. From germline, CDR1 is LNHDA and CDR2 SQIVND (reference sequence). Here the CDR3 reads CASLPRGTGNEKLFF. The CDR3 DNA reads TGTGCCAGTCTCCCGAGGGGGACAGGGAATGAAAAACTGTTTTTT.

J is TRBJ2-1 and V is TRBV7-2; 9 bases fit TRBD2. The V gene's germline CDR1 is SGHTA and CDR2 FQGNSA. Losses at the gene ends were 1 base for V and 7 bases for J; bases not matched to a gene: 11. This CDR3 is built from 17 residues. The CDR3 DNA follows: TGTGCCAGCAGCTTAGTTGCGGGAGGGGCCCCAACAAATGAGCAGTTCTTC. Encoded protein: CASSLVAGGAPTNEQFF.

This clonotype was counted many times. This chain links TRBV7-2 with TRBJ2-4; tentatively, D is TRBD1 or TRBD2 (5 bases each). V lost 3 bases to trimming and J lost 4 bases, with 10 bases between them. The length of the CDR3 is 14 residues. Germline assignment: CDR1 SGHTA and CDR2 FQGNSA. The CDR3 DNA reads TGTGCCAGCAGCTTTGGGACGGGAAAAAACATTCAGTACTTC. Translation: CASSFGTGKNIQYF. Using reference TRBV7-2 and TRBJ2-4 for the parts outside the CDR3, the full variable domain is GAGVSQSPSNKVTEKGKDVELRCDPISGHTALYWYRQSLGQGLEFLIYFQGNSAPDKSGLPSDRFSAERTGGSVSTLTIQRTQQEDSAVYLCASSFGTGKNIQYFGAGTRLSVL.

J is TRBJ2-5 and V is TRBV15; D ambiguous. V shed 2 bases and J shed 5 bases, with 9 bases lying between them. This CDR3 has 13 residues. Germline V CDR1 and CDR2: LNHNV, YYDKDF (reference sequence). The CDR3 DNA is TGTGCCACCAGCAGATCACCCGGGGAGACCCAGTACTTC. Translation gives CATSRSPGETQYF.

The sample holds many counts of this clonotype. The chain uses TRBV12-3 or TRBV12-4 and TRBJ2-6, with a possible D match to TRBD1 (6 bases). The CDR3 loop spans 15 amino acids. Trimming shortened V by 7 bases and J by 0 bases, and 10 bases separated the two germline ends. CDR3 amino acids: CASTLDSSGANVLTF. DNA of the CDR3: TGTGCCAGCACCCTGGACAGCTCTGGGGCCAACGTCCTGACTTTC.